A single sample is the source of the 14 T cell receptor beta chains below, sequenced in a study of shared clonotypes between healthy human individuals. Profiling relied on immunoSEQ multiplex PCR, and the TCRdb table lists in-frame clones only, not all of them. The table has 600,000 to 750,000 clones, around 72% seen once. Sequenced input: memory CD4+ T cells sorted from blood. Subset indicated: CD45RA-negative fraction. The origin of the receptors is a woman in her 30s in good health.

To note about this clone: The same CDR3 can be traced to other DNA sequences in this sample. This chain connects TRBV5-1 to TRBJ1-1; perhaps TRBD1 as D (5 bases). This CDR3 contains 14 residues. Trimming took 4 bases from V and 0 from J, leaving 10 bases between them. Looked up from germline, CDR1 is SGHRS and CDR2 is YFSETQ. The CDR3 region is CASSPGTVNTEAFF. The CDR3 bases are TGCGCCAGCAGCCCCGGGACGGTGAACACTGAAGCTTTCTTT.

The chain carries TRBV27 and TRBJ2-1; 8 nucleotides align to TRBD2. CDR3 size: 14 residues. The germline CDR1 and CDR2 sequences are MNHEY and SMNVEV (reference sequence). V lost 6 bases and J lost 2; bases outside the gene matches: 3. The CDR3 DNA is TGTGCCAGCAGCCGGGAGGGCCCCTACAATGAGCAGTTCTTC. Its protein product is CASSREGPYNEQFF.

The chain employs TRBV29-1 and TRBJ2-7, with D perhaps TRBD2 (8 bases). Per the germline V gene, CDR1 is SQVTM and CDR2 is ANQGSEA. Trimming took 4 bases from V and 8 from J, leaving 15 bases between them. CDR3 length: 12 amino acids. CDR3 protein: CSVGREGAQQYF. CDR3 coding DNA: TGCAGCGTTGGCCGGGAGGGGGCCCAGCAGTACTTC.

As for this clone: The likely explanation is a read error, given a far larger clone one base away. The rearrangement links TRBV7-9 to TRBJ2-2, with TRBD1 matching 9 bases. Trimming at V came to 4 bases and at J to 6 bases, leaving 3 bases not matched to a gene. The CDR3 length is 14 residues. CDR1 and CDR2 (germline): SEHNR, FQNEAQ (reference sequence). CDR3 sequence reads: CASSWDRDSGELFF. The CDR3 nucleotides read TGTGCCAGCAGCTGGGACAGGGACTCCGGGGAGCTGTTTTTT.

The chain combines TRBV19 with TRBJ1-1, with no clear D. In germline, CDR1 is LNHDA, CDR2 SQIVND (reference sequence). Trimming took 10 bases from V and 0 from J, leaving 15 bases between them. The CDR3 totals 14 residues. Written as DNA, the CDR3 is TGTGCCACTAATCAGCCTCTCATGAACACTGAAGCTTTCTTT. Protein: CATNQPLMNTEAFF.

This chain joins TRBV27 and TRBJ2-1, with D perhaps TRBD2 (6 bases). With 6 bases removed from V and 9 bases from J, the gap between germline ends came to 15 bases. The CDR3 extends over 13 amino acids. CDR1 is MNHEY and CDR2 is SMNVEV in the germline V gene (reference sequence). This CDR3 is CASSRGSGGEQFF. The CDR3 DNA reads TGTGCCAGCAGCCGGGGGAGTGGCGGTGAGCAGTTCTTC.

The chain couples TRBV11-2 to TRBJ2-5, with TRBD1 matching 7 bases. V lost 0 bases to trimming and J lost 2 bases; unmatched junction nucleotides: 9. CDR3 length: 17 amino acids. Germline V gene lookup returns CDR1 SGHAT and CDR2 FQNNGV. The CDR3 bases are TGTGCCAGCAGCTTAGATACTAATGGCAGGGGGCAAGAGACCCAGTACTTC. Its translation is CASSLDTNGRGQETQYF.

In DNA, the CDR3 is TGTGCCAGTAGTACTAGCGGGAGTTTCTACGAGCAGTACTTC. Its protein is CASSTSGSFYEQYF. The chain uses TRBV19 and TRBJ2-7, with TRBD2 identical over 10 bases. CDR1 is LNHDA and CDR2 is SQIVND in the germline V gene (reference sequence). The ends lost 4 bases at V and 3 bases at J; junction bases unmatched: 3. The CDR3 spans 14 residues.

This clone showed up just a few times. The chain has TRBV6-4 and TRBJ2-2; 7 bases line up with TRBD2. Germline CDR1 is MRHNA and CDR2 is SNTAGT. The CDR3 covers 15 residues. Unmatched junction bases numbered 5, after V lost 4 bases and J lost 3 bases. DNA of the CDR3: TGTGCCAGCAGTGCCACTAGCGAGCACACCGGGGAGCTGTTTTTT. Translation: CASSATSEHTGELFF.

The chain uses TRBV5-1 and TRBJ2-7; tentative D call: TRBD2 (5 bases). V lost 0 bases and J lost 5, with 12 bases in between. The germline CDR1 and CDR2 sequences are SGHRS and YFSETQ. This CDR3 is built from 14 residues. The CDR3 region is CASSLELVPHEQYF. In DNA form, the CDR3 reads TGCGCCAGCAGCTTGGAACTAGTCCCCCACGAGCAGTACTTC.

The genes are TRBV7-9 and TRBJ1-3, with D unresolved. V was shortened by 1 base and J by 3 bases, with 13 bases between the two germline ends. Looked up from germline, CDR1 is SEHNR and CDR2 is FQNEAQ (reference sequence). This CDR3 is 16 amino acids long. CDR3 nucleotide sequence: TGTGCCAGCAGCTTAGGAGGGTCTAGGGTTGGAAACACCATATATTTT. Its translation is CASSLGGSRVGNTIYF.

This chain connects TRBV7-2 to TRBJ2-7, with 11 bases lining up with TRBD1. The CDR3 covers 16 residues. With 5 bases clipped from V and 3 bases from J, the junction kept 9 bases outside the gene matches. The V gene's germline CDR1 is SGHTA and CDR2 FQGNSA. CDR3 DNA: TGTGCCAGCAGCCAAGAGCGCGGGACAGGGGGCTACGAGCAGTACTTC. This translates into CASSQERGTGGYEQYF. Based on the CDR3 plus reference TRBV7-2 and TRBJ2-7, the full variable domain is GAGVSQSPSNKVTEKGKDVELRCDPISGHTALYWYRQSLGQGLEFLIYFQGNSAPDKSGLPSDRFSAERTGGSVSTLTIQRTQQEDSAVYLCASSQERGTGGYEQYFGPGTRLTVT.

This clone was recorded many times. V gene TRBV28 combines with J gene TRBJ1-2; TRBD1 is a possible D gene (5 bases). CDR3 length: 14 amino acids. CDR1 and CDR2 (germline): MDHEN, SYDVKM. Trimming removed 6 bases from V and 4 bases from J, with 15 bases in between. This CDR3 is CASRTREGPYGYTF. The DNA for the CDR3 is TGTGCCAGCAGGACCAGAGAGGGACCCTATGGCTACACCTTC.

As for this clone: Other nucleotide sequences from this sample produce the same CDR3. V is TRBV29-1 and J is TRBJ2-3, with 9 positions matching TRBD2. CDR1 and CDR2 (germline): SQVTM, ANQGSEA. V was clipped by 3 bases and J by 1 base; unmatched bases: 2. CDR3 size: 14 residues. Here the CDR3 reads CSVELAGGTDTQYF. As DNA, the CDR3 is TGCAGCGTTGAGTTAGCGGGAGGCACAGATACGCAGTATTTT.